The clone carrying this T cell receptor beta chain was picked up a small number of times. The data derive from a study of T-cell memory formation after mild COVID-19. Barcoded TCR alpha and TCR beta cDNA libraries with UMIs came from 5'RACE using constant-segment primers. TCRdb passed the 5' RACE reads through MiXCR, listing each CDR3 protein once. The data hold over 450,000 distinct CDR3 sequences, with approximately 20% observed a single time. The trim removed 1 base at V and 7 bases at J, leaving 3 bases unmatched. Germline-derived CDR1 and CDR2 are SGHVS and FNYEAQ. There are 14 residues in the CDR3.

The material sequenced was PBMCs or a T cell subset sorted from them (not recorded which). This receptor was taken from an adult woman who had mild COVID-19 (a few samples of this study predate the infection). Cell type and time point are not known. The V gene is TRBV7-6, the J gene TRBJ1-4; 7 nucleotides align to TRBD1. In DNA form, the CDR3 reads TGTGCCAGCAGCTTAGGAGGGGGCGGTGAAAAACTGTTTTTT. It encodes CASSLGGGGEKLFF.